Below are 19 T cell receptor beta chains sequenced from a single sample in a study of shared clonotypes between healthy human individuals. TCRdb keeps only in-frame clones here, not all; method: immunoSEQ multiplex PCR. The repertoire holds about 2.4 million clones, with approximately 93% as singletons. Sample: naive CD4+ T cells from PBMCs. Indicated subset: CD45RA+ positively selected. All receptors derive from a man between 18 and 35 years old in good health. Some clones in this sample may be carry-over from other donors' samples.

V usage is TRBV5-1 and J usage is TRBJ2-7; TRBD1 aligns across 10 bases. Germline V gene lookup returns CDR1 SGHRS and CDR2 YFSETQ. The CDR3 extends over 15 amino acids. Trimming cost V 1 base and J 5 bases; bases outside gene matches: 6. In DNA form, the CDR3 reads TGCGCCAGCAGCTTGCCCCTCGGGACAGGGGACGAGCAGTACTTC. Its translation: CASSLPLGTGDEQYF.

The chain uses TRBV11-3 and TRBJ2-7, with D possibly being TRBD1 (5 bases). V dropped 0 bases and J dropped 12 bases, with 15 bases sitting between them. The CDR3 consists of 13 residues. The germline CDR1 and CDR2 sequences are SGHNT and YENEEA. The CDR3 coding sequence is TGTGCCAGCAGCTTAGATTTGGAAGGGGCTCTGTACTTC. This translates into CASSLDLEGALYF.

The rearrangement links TRBV7-3 to TRBJ2-7, with TRBD1 matching 10 bases. This CDR3 region has 15 residues. The V and J ends lost 5 bases and 3 bases, in that order; junction bases with no gene match: 7. CDR1 SGHTA and CDR2 FQGTGA come from the germline V gene. DNA of the CDR3: TGTGCCAGCAGCCATCCGGGACAGGGGATCTACGAGCAGTACTTC. It codes for CASSHPGQGIYEQYF.

Comments on this clone: The junction does not match germline at one end; this may be a read error. The rearrangement joins TRBV5-1 to TRBJ1-2; no firm D call. CDR3 length: 13 residues. Germline-derived CDR1 and CDR2 are SGHRS and YFSETQ. This CDR3 reads CASSPRLDYGYTF. CDR3 bases: TGTGCCAGCAGCCCGAGGTTGGACTATGGCTACACCTTC.

The count of this clone is one. V gene TRBV30 combines with J gene TRBJ1-2, with TRBD1 matching 9 bases. This CDR3 has 13 residues. The germline CDR1 and CDR2 sequences are GTSNPN and SVGIG (reference sequence). V was pared by 4 bases and J by 7 bases, with 7 bases of the junction left unmatched. CDR3 protein: CAWTPGQGFGYTF. CDR3 in DNA: TGTGCCTGGACACCGGGACAGGGATTTGGCTACACCTTC.

This rearrangement joins TRBV6-1 to TRBJ2-5; TRBD2 agrees at 9 bases. TRBJ2-7 explains the end of the DNA better; the J call may be wrong. CDR1 is MNHNS and CDR2 is SASEGT in the germline V gene. This CDR3 region has 15 residues. CDR3 nucleotides: TGTGCCAGCAGGGACACTAGCGGGCTATCCTACGAGCAGTACTTC. This gives the protein CASRDTSGLSYEQYF.

The V gene is TRBV19, the J gene TRBJ2-3; D not certain. The CDR3 has 14 amino acids. Trimming took 4 bases from V and 2 from J, leaving 10 bases between them. CDR1 is LNHDA and CDR2 is SQIVND in the germline V gene (reference sequence). The CDR3 bases are TGTGCCAGTAGTAGGTCAGCCTCCACAGATACGCAGTATTTT. It codes for CASSRSASTDTQYF.

The chain is built from TRBV6-1 and TRBJ2-7, with 10 bases fitting TRBD2. The V and J ends lost 5 bases and 7 bases, in that order; junction bases with no gene match: 8. The CDR3 runs 14 residues. Per germline, CDR1 MNHNS and CDR2 SASEGT. As DNA, the CDR3 is TGTGCCAGCAGTAGCCCTAGCGGGAGTGAAGAGCAGTACTTC. It is translated as CASSSPSGSEEQYF.

V usage is TRBV28 and J usage is TRBJ2-1; 12 bases fit TRBD2. V was clipped by 5 bases and J by 6 bases; unmatched bases: 5. Germline assignment: CDR1 MDHEN and CDR2 SYDVKM. The CDR3 runs to 15 residues. The CDR3 DNA is TGTGCCAGCAGTCCTAGCGGGAGGGCCCTCAATGAGCAGTTCTTC. Amino acid sequence: CASSPSGRALNEQFF.

This chain connects TRBV7-2 to TRBJ1-1; D might be TRBD1 (5 bases). The CDR3 runs 14 residues. Germline V gene sequence: CDR1 SGHTA, CDR2 FQGNSA. V gave up 6 bases and J gave up 0 bases, with 11 bases separating them. This chain's CDR3 is CASRLGHLNTEAFF. CDR3 in DNA: TGTGCCAGCAGACTTGGACACCTGAACACTGAAGCTTTCTTT.

The chain has TRBV28 and TRBJ2-5; D ambiguous. The germline V gene has CDR1 MDHEN and CDR2 SYDVKM. This CDR3 is 11 amino acids long. Trimming removed 5 bases at V and 6 bases at J, with 7 bases between. The CDR3 region has the DNA TGTGCCAGCAGTACCGGCCAGACCCAGTACTTC. As protein: CASSTGQTQYF. Combining the CDR3 with reference TRBV28 and TRBJ2-5 gives the whole variable domain DVKVTQSSRYLVKRTGEKVFLECVQDMDHENMFWYRQDPGLGLRLIYFSYDVKMKEKGDIPEGYSVSREKKERFSLILESASTNQTSMYLCASSTGQTQYFGPGTRLLVL.

The V and J genes are TRBV6-5 and TRBJ2-7, with D tentatively TRBD2 (5 bases). Between the trimmed V and J ends, which lost 5 bases and 3 bases, there was a span of 11 bases. The CDR3 runs to 13 residues. Germline-derived CDR1 and CDR2 are MNHEY and SVGAGI. The CDR3 region is CASSQRHHYEQYF. The CDR3 DNA is TGTGCCAGCAGTCAGCGGCACCACTACGAGCAGTACTTC.

V and J are TRBV25-1 and TRBJ2-2, with D perhaps TRBD2 (5 bases). The CDR3 length is 12 residues. V gave up 10 bases and J gave up 7 bases, with 13 bases separating them. The V gene's germline CDR1 is MGHDK and CDR2 SYGVNS. In nucleotides, the CDR3 is TGTGCCACCCGACGGGAAGGCGGGGAGCTGTTTTTT. This gives the protein CATRREGGELFF.

The V call is TRBV10-2, the J call TRBJ2-7; perhaps TRBD1 as D (7 bases). Deletions cut 10 bases from V and 4 bases from J, with 17 bases between. Germline-derived CDR1 and CDR2 are WSHSY and SAAADI. The CDR3 is made up of 13 amino acids. The chain's CDR3 is CATLLEGAYEQYF. CDR3 sequence (DNA): TGCGCCACCCTGTTGGAGGGGGCATACGAGCAGTACTTC.

The V call is TRBV5-1, the J call TRBJ1-2; TRBD1 agrees at 7 bases. CDR3 length equals 16 residues. CDR1 is SGHRS and CDR2 is YFSETQ in the germline V gene. V was pared by 0 bases and J by 8 bases, with 13 bases of the junction left unmatched. As DNA, the CDR3 is TGCGCCAGCAGCTTGGATGACAGGGTAAAAGGAGGAGGCTACACCTTC. This codes for CASSLDDRVKGGGYTF.

The CDR3 sequence: CASTSKGSGNTIYF. In DNA, the CDR3 is TGTGCCAGCACCTCAAAGGGCTCTGGAAACACCATATATTTT. This chain uses TRBV6-1 with TRBJ1-3, with D unresolved. Germline V gene sequence: CDR1 MNHNS, CDR2 SASEGT. This CDR3 region has 14 residues. V lost 7 bases, J lost 0 bases, and 10 bases lay in between.

The rearrangement uses TRBV15 and TRBJ2-3; D remains ambiguous. V dropped 0 bases and J dropped 6 bases, with 28 bases sitting between them. Germline assignment: CDR1 LNHNV and CDR2 YYDKDF (reference sequence). The CDR3 loop spans 20 amino acids. The CDR3 loop is CATSREDRIMFGSLEDTQYF. CDR3 DNA: TGTGCCACCAGCAGAGAGGACCGGATTATGTTCGGATCCCTCGAGGATACGCAGTATTTT.

The chain has TRBV10-1 and TRBJ2-5; possibly TRBD2 for D (6 bases). CDR1 is WNHNN, CDR2 SYGVQD, per germline (reference sequence). Trimming shortened V by 4 bases and J by 4 bases, and 10 bases separated the two germline ends. This CDR3 is 13 amino acids long. CDR3 sequence: CASSVGGSETQYF. For the CDR3, the DNA is TGCGCCAGCAGTGTAGGAGGGTCAGAGACCCAGTACTTC.

For this clone: This sample includes further DNA sequences coding for the same CDR3. This chain uses TRBV5-4 with TRBJ2-3; 11 positions match TRBD2. The J segment lost 0 bases and the V segment lost 3 bases, leaving 3 bases of the junction unmatched. The CDR3 is made up of 16 amino acids. Per germline, CDR1 SGHNT and CDR2 YYREEE (reference sequence). The chain's CDR3 is CASSSGTSGSTDTQYF. The CDR3 bases are TGTGCCAGCAGCTCCGGGACTAGCGGAAGCACAGATACGCAGTATTTT.